This TCR beta chain was captured in a study of blood T cell repertoires in COVID-19. The overall study: T cells, B-cell-depleted T cells, or PBMCs supplied cDNA or gDNA.

As handled by the study authors: Estimated nucleated cell counts came from reference gene primer amplification. Method: immunoSEQ multiplex PCR; TCRdb's copy keeps in-frame clones and lacks some. V and J calls and clone size are those listed in that table; D and trimming were worked out from the DNA. The sample includes around 88,000 clones, approximately 90% of them seen just once. CDR1 and CDR2 (germline): LNHDA, SQIVND (reference sequence). The V segment lost 4 bases and the J segment 4 bases; nucleotides outside the gene matches: 14. This CDR3 region has 19 residues. This sequence originates from a man between 60 and 75 years old with acute or convalescent COVID-19. The sequenced sample was peripheral blood. The chain has TRBV19 and TRBJ2-2; TRBD2 agrees at 11 bases. DNA of the CDR3: TGTGCCAGTAGTACTGAGCCTCCGACTAGCGGGATCTTCACCGGGGAGCTGTTTTTT. Translation gives CASSTEPPTSGIFTGELFF.